This T cell receptor (beta chain) was documented in a study of T-cell memory formation after mild COVID-19. Broader study findings: Day 15 to 85 contracting clones showed balanced CD4/CD8; day 15 to 37 expanders favored CD4+. CM and EM subsets held most contracting CD4+ clones; EMRA held CD8+ ones. Memory from before infection featured some responding clones, which suggests cross-reactive memory joined.

The CDR3 sequence is 13 residues long. V was shortened by 0 bases and J by 6 bases, with 9 bases between the two germline ends. Germline V gene lookup returns CDR1 SGHTA and CDR2 FQGNSA. This clonotype came up once. Its target is not known. Constant-segment primers served in 5'RACE that generated TCR alpha and TCR beta cDNA libraries bearing sample barcodes and UMIs. A single record per CDR3 protein comes from TCRdb applying MiXCR to the 5' RACE reads. The sample includes 200,000 or so distinct CDR3 sequences, about a sixth of them seen just once. This clonotype originated in an adult woman who had mild COVID-19 (a few samples of this study predate the infection). Cell type and time point are not known. Material for sequencing was PBMCs or a T cell subset sorted from them (not recorded which). This chain joins TRBV7-2 and TRBJ2-7; D is ambiguous. This CDR3 reads CASSLAASVEQYF. CDR3 DNA sequence: TGTGCCAGCAGCTTAGCGGCATCCGTCGAGCAGTACTTC.